Listed here are 23 T cell receptor beta chains from one sample, sequenced in a study of monozygotic twins with inflammatory bowel disease. TCRdb re-called the 5' RACE reads, yielding one record per CDR3 amino acid sequence without DNA. The sample table sets out a few hundred thousand distinct CDR3 sequences. Sequenced input: blood. All receptors derive from a human donor with ulcerative colitis or Crohn's disease, or a healthy co-twin of an affected twin (not recorded which).

The chain joins TRBV7-9 to TRBJ1-1. There are 15 residues in the CDR3. Germline CDR1 SEHNR, CDR2 FQNEAQ (reference sequence). The CDR3: CASSLAGRASSEAFF.

The V call is TRBV7-2, the J call TRBJ2-7; TCRdb proposes TRBD2, but this gene call is untestable without DNA. The V gene's germline CDR1 is SGHTA and CDR2 FQGNSA. The CDR3 has 16 amino acids. The CDR3 sequence: CASSLALAGGLNEQYF.

The CDR3 protein is CASSVVRIAYGYTF. The gene calls are TRBV9 and TRBJ1-2. The CDR3 contains 14 residues. The germline V gene has CDR1 SGDLS and CDR2 YYNGEE.

The chain links TRBV20-1 to TRBJ2-5. From germline, CDR1 is DFQATT and CDR2 SNEGSKA (reference sequence). The CDR3 totals 14 residues. This CDR3 is CSARVFGVQETQYF.

The rearrangement joins TRBV27 to TRBJ2-3; TCRdb outputs TRBD1, but without DNA this stays unchecked. The CDR3 loop spans 15 amino acids. Germline CDR1 and CDR2: MNHEY and SMNVEV (reference sequence). CDR3 residues: CASSLSGGLTDTQYF.

The genes are TRBV7-2 and TRBJ1-5; the TCRdb D gene call, TRBD1, has no DNA to confirm it. The CDR3 runs 15 residues. Per the germline V gene, CDR1 is SGHTA and CDR2 is FQGNSA. The CDR3 reads CASSLRGQVFQPQHF.

The chain links TRBV5-1 to TRBJ1-1; TCRdb indicates TRBD1, and absent DNA this call remains unverified. The CDR3 runs to 15 residues. From germline, CDR1 is SGHRS and CDR2 YFSETQ. CDR3 amino acids: CASSPLGGNMAEAFF.

The chain carries TRBV12-3 or TRBV12-4 and TRBJ1-1; the TRBD1 assignment by TCRdb is unverifiable without DNA. This CDR3 is 15 amino acids long. CDR3 sequence: CASSARPGQSTEAFF.

V gene TRBV6-2 or TRBV6-3 combines with J gene TRBJ1-5. The CDR3 covers 13 residues. CDR1 is MNHEY, CDR2 SVGEGT, per germline. The CDR3 loop reads CASSFSENQPQHF.

The rearrangement links TRBV11-2 to TRBJ2-7; absent DNA, TCRdb's TRBD1 call cannot be checked. From germline, CDR1 is SGHAT and CDR2 FQNNGV. The CDR3 sequence is 15 residues long. CDR3 in amino acids: CASSYPSLGGAEQYF. Combining the CDR3 with reference TRBV11-2 and TRBJ2-7 gives the whole variable domain EAGVAQSPRYKIIEKRQSVAFWCNPISGHATLYWYQQILGQGPKLLIQFQNNGVVDDSQLPKDRFSAERLKGVDSTLKIQPAKLEDSAVYLCASSYPSLGGAEQYFGPGTRLTVT.

This rearrangement joins TRBV5-1 to TRBJ1-1. The CDR3 has 14 residues. Germline assignment: CDR1 SGHRS and CDR2 YFSETQ. CDR3: CASSFWDRNTEAFF.

V usage is TRBV7-6 and J usage is TRBJ1-5; TCRdb's D call, TRBD1, is unchecked because there is no DNA. The CDR3 spans 17 residues. Per the germline V gene, CDR1 is SGHVS and CDR2 is FNYEAQ. The CDR3: CASSSGQGRRGNQPQHF.

The rearrangement joins TRBV20-1 to TRBJ2-2. Germline CDR1 is DFQATT and CDR2 is SNEGSKA (reference sequence). The CDR3 extends over 13 amino acids. This CDR3 is CSASSMDTGELFF.

The rearrangement uses TRBV19 and TRBJ2-3; TCRdb's D call, TRBD1, is unchecked because there is no DNA. The CDR3 extends over 15 amino acids. Germline-derived CDR1 and CDR2 are LNHDA and SQIVND (reference sequence). CDR3 loop: CASSMEQGVTDTQYF. Combining the CDR3 with reference TRBV19 and TRBJ2-3 gives the whole variable domain DGGITQSPKYLFRKEGQNVTLSCEQNLNHDAMYWYRQDPGQGLRLIYYSQIVNDFQKGDIAEGYSVSREKKESFPLTVTSAQKNPTAFYLCASSMEQGVTDTQYFGPGTRLTVL.

The chain has TRBV7-9 and TRBJ2-2. Germline V lookup: CDR1 SEHNR, CDR2 FQNEAQ (reference sequence). The CDR3 covers 14 residues. CDR3 sequence: CASSFYSNTGELFF.

The V and J genes are TRBV20-1 and TRBJ1-5; no DNA is available, so the TRBD1 call from TCRdb remains unchecked. Looked up from germline, CDR1 is DFQATT and CDR2 is SNEGSKA (reference sequence). The CDR3 covers 14 residues. The CDR3 sequence: CSAPDREEGQPQHF.

The rearrangement uses TRBV15 and TRBJ2-3; TCRdb's D call, TRBD2, is unchecked because there is no DNA. The CDR3 runs 16 residues. Germline V gene data show CDR1 as LNHNV and CDR2 as YYDKDF (reference sequence). CDR3 loop: CATSSRLAGSTDTQYF.

The chain is built from TRBV6-5 and TRBJ1-4. The CDR3 is made up of 15 amino acids. Germline lookup yields CDR1 MNHEY and CDR2 SVGAGI. This CDR3 is CASSYSGQEYEKLFF.

The chain carries TRBV7-2 and TRBJ1-5. Germline assignment: CDR1 SGHTA and CDR2 FQGNSA. The CDR3 has 14 residues. The CDR3 reads CASSDAGFGQPQHF.

The chain has TRBV5-1 and TRBJ1-6. Germline V gene data show CDR1 as SGHRS and CDR2 as YFSETQ. The CDR3 length is 14 residues. CDR3 amino acids: CASSLAGTNSPLHF.

V gene TRBV18 combines with J gene TRBJ2-1; TCRdb designates TRBD1, a call that cannot be tested without DNA. Germline CDR1 and CDR2: KGHSH and LQKENI. The CDR3 has 14 amino acids. CDR3: CASSPNRGGDEQFF.

The chain carries TRBV15 and TRBJ2-1; TCRdb calls TRBD2, which cannot be checked without DNA. CDR3 length: 15 residues. Per the germline V gene, CDR1 is LNHNV and CDR2 is YYDKDF (reference sequence). This chain's CDR3 is CATSRGRALNNEQFF.

The chain employs TRBV7-8 and TRBJ2-2. The CDR3 contains 12 residues. From germline, CDR1 is SGHVS and CDR2 FQNEAQ. CDR3 sequence: CASSENTGELFF.